This T cell receptor beta chain was recovered during a study of blood T cell repertoires in COVID-19. Only in-frame clones appear in the TCRdb table, and some are missing; sequencing was by immunoSEQ multiplex PCR. The sample lists about 210,000 clones; 84% were seen once. CDR3 length: 16 amino acids. Germline trimming cut 5 bases from V and 7 bases from J; bases unmatched to any gene: 16. Germline loops: CDR1 LNHDA, CDR2 SQIVND (reference sequence). This sequence joins TRBV19 and TRBJ1-2; 7 bases match TRBD1. Sequenced sample: peripheral blood. The receptor's source is a man aged 45-65 years with active or convalescent COVID-19. DNA of the CDR3: TGTGCCAGTAGTGATGAGGCGAGGGGGCGAGGGCCTGGCTACACCTTC. Translated, it gives CASSDEARGRGPGYTF.